This T cell receptor (beta chain) was sequenced during a study of cytomegalovirus exposure and HLA in healthy donors. Study outcomes and limitations: Among TCR beta chains, those listed as cytomegalovirus-associated numbered over 150. For TCR beta chains, V- and J-gene trimming was later linked to a missense DCLRE1C variant.

In the PCR, 60 Vbeta and 13 Jbeta primers were used. Using immunoSEQ multiplex PCR, the repertoire was profiled, and TCRdb retains in-frame clones only, with some absent. The data contain roughly 140,000 clones, over 70% of them seen just once; the ten biggest clones take up 6.5% to 8%. A word on this clone: The antigen remains unidentified.

The CDR3 length is 18 residues. After removal of 1 base from V and 2 bases from J, the junction contained 5 bases not matched to a gene. Germline-derived CDR1 and CDR2 are LGHNA and YNFKEQ. The chain employs TRBV4-2 and TRBJ2-5; 15 bases line up with TRBD2. Input material: PBMCs. The TCR comes from a woman between 40 and 55 years old in good health and CMV-seropositive. In nucleotides, the CDR3 is TGTGCCAGCAGCCAAGCGGGGACTAGCGGGGGGATACAAGAGACCCAGTACTTC. It specifies CASSQAGTSGGIQETQYF.